This entry lists 2 T cell receptor beta chains sequenced from one sample in a study of T cells in Graves' hyperthyroidism and ophthalmopathy. Amplification yielded TCR beta CDR3 regions, with RNA transcripts as the source. The TCR CDR3 first-round RT-PCR relied on the HTBI primer set. MiXCR, run by TCRdb on the multiplex PCR reads, gives a single entry per CDR3 protein. The sample has 750,000 to 950,000 distinct CDR3 sequences, more than 30% seen once. Sequencing used blood. Receptor source: a man between 18 and 29 years old with Graves' hyperthyroidism.

V is TRBV25-1 and J is TRBJ1-2, with 7 nucleotides matching TRBD1. Unmatched junction bases numbered 21, after V lost 3 bases and J lost 5 bases. This CDR3 spans 19 amino acids. The germline CDR1 and CDR2 sequences are MGHDK and SYGVNS. The CDR3 here is CASSDIRGGASLGGYGYTF. The CDR3 DNA sequence: TGTGCCAGCAGTGATATAAGAGGGGGCGCAAGTTTGGGAGGGTATGGCTACACCTTC.

The sample holds a few counts of this clonotype. A much larger clone differs from this one at a single base, so this may be a read error. The chain joins TRBV9 to TRBJ1-1; no definite D call. From germline, CDR1 is SGDLS and CDR2 YYNGEE. This CDR3 spans 14 amino acids. The CDR3 coding sequence is TGTGCCAGCAGCGTTACCCAGCAAAACACTGGAGCTTTCTTT. Protein product: CASSVTQQNTGAFF.